The TCR beta chain under discussion was sequenced for a study of blood T cell repertoires in COVID-19. About the research overall: COVID-19 samples, acute and convalescent, were from the United States, Italy and Spain. T cells, B-cell-depleted T cells, or PBMCs supplied cDNA or gDNA.

Only one count was recorded for this clone. Germline CDR1 is SGHNT and CDR2 is YYREEE (reference sequence). CDR3 length: 15 amino acids. The junction had 2 bases not matched to a gene; V was cut back by 0 bases and J by 5 bases. In the authors' workflow: Amplification from reference gene primers served as the basis for estimated nucleated cell counts. Here immunoSEQ multiplex PCR was the method, and the copy in TCRdb shows in-frame clones only, minus some. V, J and clone size were drawn from that table, and D and trimming were deduced from the DNA. Here the sample spans tens of thousands of clones, around four fifths being singletons.

Sequenced input: peripheral blood. This clonotype originated in a human donor in a cohort sampled during active COVID-19. V and J are TRBV5-4 and TRBJ2-1, with 10 bases fitting TRBD2. CDR3 nucleotides: TGTGCCAGCAGCTTGGGGACTAGCGGAAACAATGAGCAGTTCTTC. This gives the protein CASSLGTSGNNEQFF. Drawing the rest from reference TRBV5-4 and TRBJ2-1, the complete variable domain is ETGVTQSPTHLIKTRGQQVTLRCSSQSGHNTVSWYQQALGQGPQFIFQYYREEENGRGNFPPRFSGLQFPNYSSELNVNALELDDSALYLCASSLGTSGNNEQFFGPGTRLTVL.